This TCR beta chain stems from a study of graft-versus-host responses after intestinal transplantation. For the study at large: Each transplant was multivisceral, liver-intestinal, or isolated intestinal. Induction with anti-thymocyte globulin, then tacrolimus and steroids for around three years, was given to all recipients.

Study-wide results and caveats: Researchers found peak circulating GvH clone levels linked to early post-transplant HvG declines. GvH clonotypes were identified within recipient marrow, with a subset emerging first in ileum or blood.

This CDR3 spans 15 amino acids. The V segment lost 3 bases and the J segment 0 bases; nucleotides outside the gene matches: 1. Per germline, CDR1 SGHAT and CDR2 FQNNGV. Repertoires were generated with immunoSEQ multiplex PCR, while TCRdb's copy carries only in-frame clones and drops some. The sample gives 9,500 to 15,000 clones, about 94% of which show up once; 20% is in the top ten. Notes on this clone: Its specificity is unknown.

Sample: PBMCs, taken less than 110 days after intestinal transplant. This TCR came from a human patient who received an intestinal transplant, so some T cells may come from the graft donor. The chain combines TRBV11-2 with TRBJ2-3; 9 bases map to TRBD2. The CDR3 spells CASSFSGSSTDTQYF. The CDR3 DNA reads TGTGCCAGCAGCTTTAGCGGGAGTAGCACAGATACGCAGTATTTT.